The subject of this entry is one TCR beta chain. Its antigen remains unidentified. Base qualities are not provided; no much larger clone lies one nucleotide away. This specimen comes from a study of blood T cell repertoires in COVID-19 (TCRdb year 2020). In terms of the full investigation: Samples from collaborators originated in the United States, Italy and Spain and spanned both the acute and convalescent phases of COVID-19. The material from the prospective study consisted of cDNA or gDNA derived from T cells, B-cell-depleted T cells, or PBMCs. Subjects who had been exposed to COVID-19, were actively infected with it, or had recovered from it provided the deeply sampled blood TCRbeta repertoires that made up the dataset. The repertoires were made available in a free public database intended to serve as a resource for research on the immune response to SARS-CoV-2. Samples were obtained from the ongoing ImmuneRACE study (first 160 participants) and from roughly 1,300 subjects provided by 6 global collaborators. A de-identified subject ID, COVID-19 status, age in years and sex were almost always included in the sample metadata. HLA class I and class II types, where available, came from metadata supplied by the sample provider rather than from assay-based typing.

General conclusions and limits of the study: The amount of clinical and demographic metadata varied by source and participant and was provided uncurated.

Collaborating institutions collected whole blood in K2EDTA tubes following their own protocols. For TCRbeta analysis, collaborator samples were shipped as frozen whole blood, as isolated PBMCs, or as DNA extracted from either sample type. The immunoSEQ Assay, a bias-controlled multiplex PCR, was used to amplify TCRbeta CDR3 regions from genomic DNA. Per the source publication's procedure: The number of nucleated cells in each sample was estimated from the amplification of reference gene primers within the assay. To quantify the absolute abundance of each unique TCRbeta CDR3 rearrangement, sequence reads were collapsed and filtered. Productive Simpson clonality was computed per sample as the square root of Simpson's diversity index over productive rearrangements. What TCRdb holds here is the immuneACCESS table cut down to in-frame rearrangements. Part of the clones is not present; checked against another copy, under half of the missing clones reflect an unresolved V gene, and the others are unexplained. That table supplies the V and J calls and clone size; D and trimming were determined from the DNA. This sample has some 150,000 clones in its table, and about 85% of those were observed once. Of the sample, roughly 2.7% is held by the ten largest clones.

The CDR3 holds 18 amino acids from the cysteine to the phenylalanine. The only DNA kept is the CDR3, 54 bases in frame from the first base. The germline V end is reduced by 4 bases and the J end by 3 bases; junction bases left unmatched: 11. Looking up the germline V gene (reference sequence) yields CDR1 LGHDT and CDR2 YNNKEL. The chain uses TRBV3-1 (or the pseudogene TRBV3-2) and TRBJ2-6; the junction holds 8 bases that match TRBD1. The sequence was collected from a human donor with acute or convalescent COVID-19. The donor label of this sample is uncertain. Specimen: peripheral blood. The CDR3 corresponds to CASSLLGQGRSGANVLTF. The sequenced DNA: TGTGCCAGCAGCCTCCTAGGACAGGGACGGAGTGGGGCCAACGTCCTGACTTTC.